Following are 8 T cell receptor beta chains from one sample sequenced in a study of Ad26.COV2.S vaccination and SARS-CoV-2 variants. TCRdb keeps only in-frame clones here, not all; method: immunoSEQ multiplex PCR. The sample has 440,000 or so clones; around 91% are singletons. Described treatment: 19 received Ad26.COV2.S at low or high dose, single or two shots; 5 received placebo; per-sample allocation not given. The study sampled participants on day 63 after the first vaccine or placebo injection. The material was peripheral blood, obtained in a trial of Ad26.COV2.S vaccine versus placebo. The receptors shown here come from a person aged 18-65 years who received the Ad26.COV2.S COVID-19 vaccine or a placebo.

The V gene is TRBV28, the J gene TRBJ2-7, with 9 bases lining up with TRBD1. J was trimmed by 4 bases and V by 8 bases; bases with no gene match: 9. The CDR3 has 14 residues. Germline values: CDR1 MDHEN, CDR2 SYDVKM. The CDR3 spells CASAWTGDSYEQYF. CDR3 DNA: TGTGCCAGCGCCTGGACAGGGGATTCTTACGAGCAGTACTTC.

This rearrangement joins TRBV24-1 to TRBJ1-2; D remains ambiguous. Looked up from germline, CDR1 is KGHDR and CDR2 is SFDVKD. The length of the CDR3 is 17 residues. The V gene lost 0 bases and the J gene lost 4 bases, with 17 bases spanning the gap. CDR3 protein: CATSDLQNRREIYGYTF. CDR3 nucleotides: TGTGCCACCAGTGATTTGCAGAACCGAAGGGAGATCTATGGCTACACCTTC.

The rearrangement joins TRBV6-5 to TRBJ2-1; unclear D gene. Trimming removed 6 bases at V and 11 bases at J, with 17 bases between. The CDR3 is made up of 13 amino acids. From germline, CDR1 is MNHEY and CDR2 SVGAGI. Here the CDR3 reads CASSPDPDLKQFF. CDR3 in DNA: TGTGCCAGCAGCCCCGACCCGGATCTAAAGCAGTTCTTC.

This clone was observed once. The V and J genes are TRBV7-8 and TRBJ2-1; D tentatively fits TRBD1 or TRBD2 (5 bases each). The CDR3 runs 14 residues. The V gene's germline CDR1 is SGHVS and CDR2 FQNEAQ. Trimming took off 4 bases at V and 10 bases at J, with 17 bases between the two ends. CDR3 amino acids: CASSSGRGTGEQFF. The CDR3 region has the DNA TGTGCCAGCAGCTCCGGACGAGGGACGGGGGAGCAGTTCTTC.

V usage is TRBV27 and J usage is TRBJ2-1; 12 positions match TRBD2. The germline V gene encodes CDR1 MNHEY and CDR2 SMNVEV (reference sequence). Trimming at V came to 3 bases and at J to 8 bases, leaving 5 bases not matched to a gene. This CDR3 contains 15 residues. The CDR3 DNA sequence: TGTGCCAGCAGTTTGGAGACTAGCGGGAGACATGAGCAGTTCTTC. Its protein product is CASSLETSGRHEQFF.

The chain's CDR3 is CASSPAGGISYGYTF. CDR3 nucleotide sequence: TGTGCCAGCAGCCCAGCGGGGGGCATAAGCTATGGCTACACCTTC. The chain has TRBV11-2 and TRBJ1-2; D might be TRBD1 (6 bases). There are 15 residues in the CDR3. Germline V gene sequence: CDR1 SGHAT, CDR2 FQNNGV. Between the trimmed V and J ends, which lost 5 bases and 4 bases, there was a span of 17 bases.

The chain combines TRBV28 with TRBJ2-5; D uncertain. Germline V gene sequence: CDR1 MDHEN, CDR2 SYDVKM. V was trimmed by 2 bases and J by 2 bases, leaving 9 bases between them. This CDR3 has 14 amino acids. CDR3 in amino acids: CASSLRQEQETQYF. Written as DNA, the CDR3 is TGTGCCAGCAGTTTAAGGCAGGAGCAAGAGACCCAGTACTTC.

The CDR3 region has the DNA TGTGCCACCAGAGAAGGGACTAGCGGAGACAATGAGCAGTTCTTC. Translating gives CATREGTSGDNEQFF. The rearrangement uses TRBV24-1 and TRBJ2-1; TRBD2 aligns across 11 bases. Looked up from germline, CDR1 is KGHDR and CDR2 is SFDVKD. Germline trimming cut 7 bases from V and 5 bases from J; bases unmatched to any gene: 6. This CDR3 has 15 residues.